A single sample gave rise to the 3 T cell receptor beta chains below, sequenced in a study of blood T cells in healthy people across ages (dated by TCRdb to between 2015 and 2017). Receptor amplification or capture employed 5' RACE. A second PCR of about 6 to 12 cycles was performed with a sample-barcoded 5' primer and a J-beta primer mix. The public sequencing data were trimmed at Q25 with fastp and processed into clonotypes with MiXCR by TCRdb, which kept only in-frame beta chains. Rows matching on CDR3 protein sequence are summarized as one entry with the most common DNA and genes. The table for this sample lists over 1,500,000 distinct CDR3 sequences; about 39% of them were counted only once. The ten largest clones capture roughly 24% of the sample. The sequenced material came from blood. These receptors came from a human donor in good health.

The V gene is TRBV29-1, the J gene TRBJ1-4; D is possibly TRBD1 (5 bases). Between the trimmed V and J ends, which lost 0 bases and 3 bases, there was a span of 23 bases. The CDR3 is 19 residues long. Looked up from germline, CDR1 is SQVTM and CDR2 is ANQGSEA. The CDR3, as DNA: TGCAGCGTTGAAGATCCCTGGGGCAGGAACGGCGGGGCTAATGAAAAACTGTTTTTT. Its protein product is CSVEDPWGRNGGANEKLFF. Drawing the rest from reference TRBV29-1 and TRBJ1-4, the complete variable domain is SAVISQKPSRDICQRGTSLTIQCQVDSQVTMMFWYRQQPGQSLTLIATANQGSEATYESGFVIDKFPISRPNLTFSTLTVSNMSPEDSSIYLCSVEDPWGRNGGANEKLFFGSGTQLSVL.

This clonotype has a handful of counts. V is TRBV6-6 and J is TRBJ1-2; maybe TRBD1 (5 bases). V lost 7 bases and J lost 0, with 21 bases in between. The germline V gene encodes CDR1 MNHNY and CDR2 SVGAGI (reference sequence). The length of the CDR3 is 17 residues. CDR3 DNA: TGTGCCAGCAATCAGGGAGCAGCCATCCCCTCTAACTATGGCTACACCTTC. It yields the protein CASNQGAAIPSNYGYTF.

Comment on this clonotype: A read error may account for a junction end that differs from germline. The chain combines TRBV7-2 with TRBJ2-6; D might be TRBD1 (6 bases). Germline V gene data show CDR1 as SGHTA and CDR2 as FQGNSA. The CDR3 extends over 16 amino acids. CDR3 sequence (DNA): TGTGCCGGCAGCGCCAACAGGGCAGCTGGGGCCAACGTCCTGACTTTC. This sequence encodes CAGSANRAAGANVLTF.